This T cell receptor (beta chain) came from a study of cytomegalovirus exposure and HLA in healthy donors (TCRdb year 2017). About the full investigation: In an earlier analysis of approximately 500 of the donors, 250 to 350 Gb of sequence data and just under 120 million unique TCR beta sequences from about 179 million T cells were reported. An early release covering 550 to 650 HLA-typed donors comprised 250 to 350 gigabases of sequencing data and tens of millions of unique TCR sequences. Among the roughly 410 genotyped donors, 75% to 90% belonged to the genetic ancestry cluster associated with self-reported Caucasian donors. The study aimed to test whether signatures of past pathogen exposure could be identified by cataloging public T cell receptors. Using immunosequencing, the study profiled T cell repertoires from 500 to 800 subjects and related those repertoires to cytomegalovirus serostatus. Along with the approximately 600-subject first cohort, a separate validation cohort of some 130 different subjects was used. High-throughput TCR immunosequencing, statistical association of individual TCRs with disease status, and machine learning were combined to predict cytomegalovirus infection status. A later analysis re-analyzed previously published TCR beta repertoires from 660 or so donors and added high-resolution HLA genotyping to study TCR occurrence patterns. The later analysis used no new phenotypic data to find candidate immune exposures, relying instead on TCR beta sequences and their occurrence across donors. In an earlier analysis of several hundred of the donors, high-throughput TCR beta sequencing was used to judge whether each TCR beta V gene segment behaved as functional or pseudogenic. Donor age, sex, ethnicity and CMV serostatus were compiled alongside the repertoire data. A later genetic analysis used genome-wide SNP genotypes for about 65% of the roughly 670 donors, treating that subset as a discovery cohort. Every repertoire in the discovery cohort had been generated on one and the same sequencing platform. HLA typing covered class I and class II loci at four-digit resolution. The number of donors typed differed by locus, with about 629-630 for A, B, C, DRB1 and DQB1, around 520 for DQA1, 600 to 610 for DPA1, and roughly 450 for DPB1. Because of strong linkage in the cohort, roughly five DR-DQ haplotypes were treated as single units for association and clustering. Among some 410 genotyped donors of the cohort, an average of 235,054 unique TCR beta nucleotide sequences were sequenced per donor, about a sixth of them non-productive. The research as a whole found: In a later analysis, 16,951 TCR beta sequences were associated with specific HLA alleles at a false discovery rate of 0.05. The 87-base-pair reads could not distinguish some IMGT-functional V segments, including TRBV6-2 and TRBV6-3, so those segments were excluded. A further reported finding was that TCR beta sequences accurately predicted the HLA-A and HLA-B alleles for most subjects in the first cohort. When HLA alleles, especially DR and DQ, strongly co-occurred, TCR associations were difficult to assign to individual alleles. In a later genetic analysis, a missense DCLRE1C variant was associated with V-gene and J-gene trimming of TCR beta chains, and the association was replicated in an independent cohort. A later genetic analysis reported fewer N-insertions in productive TCRs among donors in an Asian-associated ancestry cluster than the roughly 690-donor mean. Sequencing depth was assumed to be roughly uniform across donors in the presence/absence analyses, though that assumption may not hold. The authors suggested that the approach could potentially be generalized to other disease states and immunological phenotypes. Correlated functional status among segregating V segments might be attributable to linkage disequilibrium, but an unknown experimental factor could not be ruled out. In both the original and validation cohorts, the classifier was reported to diagnose cytomegalovirus status with high specificity and sensitivity. In the study, 150 to 200 TCR beta chains were listed as associated with cytomegalovirus. Most TCR sequences were seen in very few donors, while some public TCRs were found in many individuals. Because some donors lacked HLA typing at each locus, the association tests relied only on the typed subset. Most CMV-associated TCR beta chains appeared to be HLA-restricted in a later analysis, and the HLA associations seemed to be driven largely by CMV exposure. Compared with equally common non-associated chains, HLA-associated TCR beta chains in a later analysis were more clonally expanded and had lower generation probabilities. A later analysis reported that several top co-occurrence clusters appeared linked to parvovirus B19, influenza, CMV and Epstein-Barr virus. The earlier analysis of nearly 600 of the donors excluded around 17 rarely observed V segments, including chromosome 9 orphons, because counts were too low. This cohort had only TCR beta chains sequenced, and the lack of alpha or paired-chain data limited which features could be detected. The sequencing pipeline was judged likely to have produced a cluster of highly shared sequence variants as a technical artifact. In a later analysis, the rate of TCR association differed among HLA loci, with DRB1 alleles having the most associated TCRs and HLA-C alleles having the fewest. CMV serostatus was the only immune exposure information available for the cohort. Broadly in line with IMGT annotations, most TCR beta V segments showed up in productive rearrangements about 87% or about 30% of the time in an earlier analysis of around 550 of the donors. Three of the identified cytomegalovirus-associated TCR beta chains were confirmed in vitro to be specific for cytomegalovirus antigens.

The library was made by the immunoSEQ multiplex PCR assay. A mixture of 60 forward primers for TCR Vbeta segments and 13 reverse primers for TCR Jbeta segments was used in the multiplex PCR. A multiplex PCR assay on genomic DNA amplified the CDR3 region of rearranged TCR beta genes. The Illumina HiSeq System was used to sequence the amplified TCR beta libraries as 87-base-pair reads. In the original analysis: A later analysis counted about 80 million unique TCR beta chains across the 666 repertoires, and 10 million to 11 million of these chains were shared by at least two donors. Raw reads were error-corrected and collapsed into unique sequences by a nearest-neighbor algorithm in which closely related sequences were merged to remove PCR and sequencing errors. To assign V, D and J gene segments, CDR3 sequences were aligned to IMGT reference sequences. Each retained sequence needed at least a six-nucleotide match to both a V gene segment and a J gene segment. A rearrangement was called productive if the CDR3 had no stop codons and remained in frame with V and J, and every other rearrangement was called non-productive. CDR3 was defined by IMGT convention, running from the second conserved V-encoded cysteine to the conserved J-encoded phenylalanine. Sequences without an unambiguous match to a single V gene segment were excluded from the earlier analysis of approximately 560 of the donors. An earlier analysis of 587 of the donors called V segments functional above 56.7% productive rearrangements and segregating when the between-donor standard deviation exceeded 5%. A statistical classification framework was built to diagnose cytomegalovirus status from the catalog of TCR beta chain sequences. In a later analysis, V and J genes were assigned by comparing TCR nucleotide sequences against IMGT/GENE-DB human TR gene sequences. Using the TCRdist pipeline, a later analysis assigned CDR3 sequences along with most-parsimonious VDJ recombination scenarios. In a later analysis, each TCR beta chain was defined by its CDR3 amino acid sequence together with its V-gene family, and reads without a unique V-gene family were excluded. To address suspected cross-contamination and a sequencing artifact, a later analysis removed over 500 highly shared, low-generation-probability nucleotide sequences. For each public chain, a later analysis derived a clonal expansion index from normalized ranks of inferred template counts within each repertoire. Generation probabilities in a later analysis came from a VDJ recombination model fitted to out-of-frame rearrangements, and those results were checked against IGoR. In a later analysis, hypergeometric tests were used to score TCR-TCR, TCR-HLA and TCR-CMV co-occurrence, with a repertoire-size bias correction applied to TCR pairs. False discovery rates were estimated in a later analysis by permuting HLA or CMV assignments 20 times. A later analysis grouped co-occurring TCRs with DBSCAN, adding TCRdist sequence similarity when clustering within HLA-allele-positive subsets. Repertoires with fewer than 30,000 or more than 120,000 public chains were left out of co-occurrence clustering, as were about 5 repertoires with anomalous nucleotide sharing. The immuneACCESS repertoire file appears here via TCRdb, limited to in-frame rearrangements. These files lack a portion of the clones; in checked studies, under half of the deficit traces to unresolved V genes, and the cause of the others is not known. V, J and clone size were drawn from that table, and D and trimming were deduced from the DNA. The sample data list around 50,000 clones, and roughly 70% of these were observed just once. The ten largest account for about 20% of the sample.

In total, roughly 710 healthy bone marrow donors made up the cohort. All cohort members were sampled while nominally healthy, although unrecorded immune exposures were likely present. The donor tested CMV seropositive, placing the donor among the 310 or so seropositive members of the cohort. Each donor provided a peripheral blood sample, and peripheral blood mononuclear cells were used for TCR beta sequencing. Genomic DNA extraction from the blood cell samples was performed with the Qiagen DNeasy Blood Extraction Kit. The germline V gene encodes CDR1 LGHNA and CDR2 YSLEER. The CDR3 runs 17 amino acids, cysteine and phenylalanine included. Only the CDR3 portion is preserved as DNA: 51 bases, with reading frame beginning at the first base. V sheds 0 bases and J sheds 5 bases, leaving 20 bases between their ends. Of note for this clone: Its recognized antigen is unknown. Base quality data are lacking; no much larger clone is found one base away.

This TCR was sampled from a woman in her 50s in good health and CMV-seropositive. The chain employs TRBV4-3 and TRBJ2-7, with TRBD2 tentatively as D gene (7 bases match). The specimen sequenced was PBMCs. The nucleotide sequence reads as follows: TGCGCCAGCAGCCAAGATTGGGGGGGCCAACCTAGGGACGAGCAGTACTTC. It codes for CASSQDWGGQPRDEQYF.